This TCR beta chain is drawn from a study of CD8 T cells in Susac syndrome. CD8+ and CD4+ T cells taken from blood had their TCR beta sequenced. The multiple sclerosis control cohort comprised treatment-naive individuals presenting with stable or active relapsing-remitting disease. Isolation of CD8+ and CD4+ T cells was performed negatively, whereas enrichment of TEMRA cells was done by FACS. RNA, at about 0.45 to 1 ug, was reverse transcribed with random hexamers. The method of amplification for TCR beta CDR3 was immunoSEQ multiplex PCR, covering 54 Vbeta and 13 Jbeta. TCRdb called the immunoSEQ multiplex PCR reads again in MiXCR, with one record for every CDR3 protein. Of 200,000 to 250,000 distinct CDR3 sequences in the sample, 95% are singletons; the top ten hold 0.095%. The length of the CDR3 is 17 residues. The V gene end was trimmed by 2 bases and the J gene end by 8 bases; junction bases not matched to a gene: 19. CDR1 is GTSNPN, CDR2 SVGIG, per germline (reference sequence).

The chain couples TRBV30 to TRBJ1-2, with 8 bases identical to TRBD1. Sequencing input: CD4+ T cells from PBMCs. The clonotype was recovered from a human donor with multiple sclerosis. The CDR3 reads CAWSSTLGTGGVRGYTF. The DNA of the CDR3 is TGTGCCTGGAGTTCAACCCTAGGGACAGGCGGGGTGCGGGGCTACACCTTC.